Below, 3 T cell receptor beta chains from the same sample are listed, as sequenced in a study of CD8 T cells in Susac syndrome. Random hexamers were used to reverse transcribe about 0.45 to 1 ug of RNA. MiXCR was run by TCRdb on the immunoSEQ multiplex PCR reads, yielding one entry per CDR3 protein. The profile covers 170,000 or so distinct CDR3 sequences, with about 93% appearing a single time and around 0.097% taken by the ten largest. Input material: CD4+ T cells from PBMCs. These receptors came from a human donor with multiple sclerosis.

The V and J genes are TRBV27 and TRBJ1-1, with D hard to call. CDR3 length equals 13 residues. Germline-derived CDR1 and CDR2 are MNHEY and SMNVEV (reference sequence). Trimming pared 2 bases from V and 11 bases from J, leaving 15 bases between. CDR3 region: CASSLKPDYGAFF. The CDR3, as DNA: TGTGCCAGCAGTTTAAAGCCGGATTACGGGGCTTTCTTT.

J is TRBJ2-3 and V is TRBV6-2 or TRBV6-3; 8 bases are a match to TRBD2. Germline loops: CDR1 MNHEY, CDR2 SVGEGT. After removal of 4 bases from V and 0 bases from J, the junction contained 9 bases not matched to a gene. This CDR3 contains 17 residues. CDR3 amino acids: CASSSWDVAGSTDTQYF. DNA of the CDR3: TGTGCCAGCAGTTCATGGGATGTAGCGGGGAGCACAGATACGCAGTATTTT.

This chain links TRBV20-1 with TRBJ2-3; unclear D gene. The CDR3 is made up of 15 amino acids. The germline gives CDR1 DFQATT, CDR2 SNEGSKA (reference sequence). The ends were cut back, 3 bases at V and 2 bases at J, with 15 bases in the middle. The CDR3 DNA is TGCAGTGCTAGGTCCGTAGGGTACCTCACAGATACGCAGTATTTT. It encodes CSARSVGYLTDTQYF.